Listed here are 32 T cell receptor beta chains from one sample, sequenced in a study of T cell changes during pregnancy in multiple sclerosis. TCRdb's table, derived via immunoSEQ multiplex PCR, lists solely in-frame clones and lacks some. The data show about 73,000 clones, approximately 94% seen once. The sequenced sample was peripheral blood, obtained in the second trimester of pregnancy. These receptors were collected from a female donor in good health, enrolled as a control in a pregnancy study.

V is TRBV6-5 and J is TRBJ1-1; no reliable D call. From germline, CDR1 is MNHEY and CDR2 SVGAGI. This CDR3 spans 13 amino acids. Trimming left V 8 bases short and J 0 bases short, with 10 bases between. In DNA form, the CDR3 reads TGTGCCAGCTTTCACTCTTTGAACACTGAAGCTTTCTTT. Protein: CASFHSLNTEAFF.

The chain links TRBV27 to TRBJ1-2; 8 nucleotides match TRBD1. After removal of 5 bases from V and 6 bases from J, the junction contained 14 bases not matched to a gene. Germline CDR1 MNHEY, CDR2 SMNVEV (reference sequence). The CDR3 consists of 16 residues. CDR3 amino acids: CASSTTGARLGDGYTF. In DNA, the CDR3 is TGTGCCAGCAGTACGACAGGGGCACGACTAGGGGATGGCTACACCTTC.

This clone came up a few times. This sequence joins TRBV5-1 and TRBJ1-1, with a tentative D call TRBD1 (6 bases). The CDR3 is 14 residues long. Germline V gene data show CDR1 as SGHRS and CDR2 as YFSETQ. V lost 1 base to trimming and J lost 1 base, with 8 bases between them. CDR3 sequence (DNA): TGCGCCAGCAGCTTGACAGGGCCGAACACTGAAGCTTTCTTT. Translated: CASSLTGPNTEAFF.

A few counts support this clone. The chain's CDR3 is CASSLDRQGADSPLHF. CDR3 DNA: TGTGCCAGCAGCTTAGATAGGCAGGGGGCGGACTCACCCCTCCACTTT. This chain links TRBV11-2 with TRBJ1-6, with TRBD1 identical over 8 bases. Germline V gene lookup returns CDR1 SGHAT and CDR2 FQNNGV. This CDR3 region has 16 residues. The V gene end was trimmed by 0 bases and the J gene end by 10 bases; junction bases not matched to a gene: 8.

J is TRBJ1-3 and V is TRBV4-2, with a possible D match to TRBD1 (6 bases). V was shortened by 0 bases and J by 4 bases, with 13 bases between the two germline ends. The CDR3 length is 16 residues. Germline V gene lookup returns CDR1 LGHNA and CDR2 YNFKEQ. CDR3 bases: TGTGCCAGCAGCCAAGATCCGGCAGGGGCCGGAAACACCATATATTTT. Translation gives CASSQDPAGAGNTIYF.

For the CDR3, the DNA is TGCGCCAGCAGCCAAGGTTCGACTCCTCGGTCGGAAAAACTGTTTTTT. Residues: CASSQGSTPRSEKLFF. The chain has TRBV4-3 and TRBJ1-4; D is ambiguous. Germline V CDR1 and CDR2: LGHNA, YSLEER. Trimming stripped 1 base from V and 8 bases from J, with 17 bases between. This CDR3 spans 16 amino acids.

This CDR3 is CASSGDRGGYGYTF. The CDR3 nucleotides are TGTGCCAGCAGCGGCGACAGGGGAGGCTATGGCTACACCTTC. The rearrangement links TRBV9 to TRBJ1-2; 8 bases agree with TRBD1. Germline V lookup: CDR1 SGDLS, CDR2 YYNGEE. This CDR3 is 14 amino acids long. J gave up 4 bases and V 3 bases, and 5 bases lay outside the gene matches.

The chain links TRBV7-2 to TRBJ1-4; TRBD1 is a possible D gene (5 bases). This CDR3 is 14 amino acids long. Trimming shortened V by 5 bases and J by 2 bases, and 9 bases separated the two germline ends. In germline, CDR1 is SGHTA, CDR2 FQGNSA. The CDR3 spells CASSRGGTNEKLFF. DNA for the CDR3: TGTGCCAGCAGCCGTGGGGGGACTAATGAAAAACTGTTTTTT.

The chain recombines TRBV2 with TRBJ2-2, with D perhaps matching TRBD1 (6 bases). The V and J ends lost 6 bases and 7 bases respectively, with 15 bases between them. This CDR3 spans 14 amino acids. The germline V gene encodes CDR1 SNHLY and CDR2 FYNNEI. The CDR3 DNA sequence: TGTGCCAGCAGACCGACAGGACAAAACGGGGAGCTGTTTTTT. It is translated as CASRPTGQNGELFF. Variable domain in full (rest from reference TRBV2 and TRBJ2-2): EPEVTQTPSHQVTQMGQEVILRCVPISNHLYFYWYRQILGQKVEFLVSFYNNEISEKSEIFDDQFSVERPDGSNFTLKIRSTKLEDSAMYFCASRPTGQNGELFFGEGSRLTVL.

This sequence joins TRBV7-2 and TRBJ2-2; weak D call: TRBD2 (5 bases). V dropped 4 bases and J dropped 0 bases, with 9 bases sitting between them. The germline V gene has CDR1 SGHTA and CDR2 FQGNSA. The CDR3 length is 15 residues. In DNA form, the CDR3 reads TGTGCCAGCAGCTCCTGGACTTCGAACACCGGGGAGCTGTTTTTT. The encoded protein is CASSSWTSNTGELFF.

This chain links TRBV7-9 with TRBJ2-4, with 10 bases that match TRBD1. This CDR3 is built from 15 residues. J gave up 6 bases and V 3 bases, and 5 bases lay outside the gene matches. Germline V gene lookup returns CDR1 SEHNR and CDR2 FQNEAQ (reference sequence). CDR3 protein: CASSFGTGEANIQYF. CDR3 DNA: TGTGCCAGCAGCTTCGGGACAGGGGAAGCAAACATTCAGTACTTC.

This clone has just a few counts. The rearrangement links TRBV6-6 to TRBJ1-2; 7 bases agree with TRBD1. Looked up from germline, CDR1 is MNHNY and CDR2 is SVGAGI (reference sequence). V trimming: 7 bases; J trimming: 4 bases; junction bases outside the gene matches: 9. This CDR3 spans 14 amino acids. CDR3 in amino acids: CASTPGGSSYGYTF. The CDR3 DNA reads as TGTGCCAGCACACCAGGGGGTTCAAGCTATGGCTACACCTTC.

The rearrangement uses TRBV9 and TRBJ2-3, with TRBD1 matching 9 bases. V shed 2 bases, J shed 2 bases, and the junction held 3 bases outside the gene matches. The CDR3 runs to 15 residues. Germline CDR1 SGDLS, CDR2 YYNGEE. Here the CDR3 DNA reads TGTGCCAGCAGCGTGGGACAGGGAAACACAGATACGCAGTATTTT. Its protein is CASSVGQGNTDTQYF.

This rearrangement joins TRBV6-5 to TRBJ1-6; the D gene is possibly TRBD1 (5 bases). This CDR3 spans 14 amino acids. Trimming pared 2 bases from V and 4 bases from J, leaving 6 bases between. CDR1 MNHEY and CDR2 SVGAGI come from the germline V gene. CDR3 sequence (DNA): TGTGCCAGCAGTTACGACAGTTATAATTCACCCCTCCACTTT. It codes for CASSYDSYNSPLHF.

The chain recombines TRBV11-3 with TRBJ2-2, with TRBD2 matching over 7 bases. V was clipped by 1 base and J by 4 bases; unmatched bases: 9. This CDR3 comprises 17 residues. CDR1 is SGHNT and CDR2 is YENEEA in the germline V gene. CDR3 residues: CASSLGNRDYTTGELFF. The CDR3 DNA sequence: TGTGCCAGCAGCTTAGGAAACCGGGACTACACCACCGGGGAGCTGTTTTTT. Looking up the rest from reference TRBV11-3 and TRBJ2-2 gives the full variable domain: EAGVVQSPRYKIIEKKQPVAFWCNPISGHNTLYWYLQNLGQGPELLIRYENEEAVDDSQLPKDRFSAERLKGVDSTLKIQPAELGDSAVYLCASSLGNRDYTTGELFFGEGSRLTVL.

This rearrangement joins TRBV6-6 to TRBJ2-5; TRBD1 is a possible D gene (6 bases). V shed 4 bases and J shed 2 bases, with 14 bases lying between them. CDR3 length: 15 residues. The germline V gene has CDR1 MNHNY and CDR2 SVGAGI (reference sequence). The CDR3 spells CASSWGVQGQETQYF. CDR3 DNA: TGTGCCAGCAGTTGGGGTGTGCAGGGGCAAGAGACCCAGTACTTC.

The rearrangement joins TRBV6-5 to TRBJ1-1, with D tentatively TRBD1 (5 bases). The CDR3 contains 14 residues. V lost 6 bases and J lost 2, with 13 bases in between. The V gene's germline CDR1 is MNHEY and CDR2 SVGAGI. The CDR3 here is CASSRWGGNTEAFF. CDR3 DNA: TGTGCCAGCAGCCGATGGGGGGGAAACACTGAAGCTTTCTTT.

This chain joins TRBV7-9 and TRBJ2-5, with TRBD1 identical over 8 bases. Germline loops: CDR1 SEHNR, CDR2 FQNEAQ (reference sequence). V gave up 5 bases and J gave up 4 bases; unmatched junction bases: 6. CDR3 length: 14 residues. In DNA, the CDR3 is TGTGCCAGCAGCCCTCAGGGGGCAGGAGAGACCCAGTACTTC. Translated, it gives CASSPQGAGETQYF. Variable domain in full (rest from reference TRBV7-9 and TRBJ2-5): DTGVSQNPRHKITKRGQNVTFRCDPISEHNRLYWYRQTLGQGPEFLTYFQNEAQLEKSRLLSDRFSAERPKGSFSTLEIQRTEQGDSAMYLCASSPQGAGETQYFGPGTRLLVL.

This chain joins TRBV29-1 and TRBJ2-3; TRBD1 is a possible D gene (6 bases). Looked up from germline, CDR1 is SQVTM and CDR2 is ANQGSEA. The CDR3 length is 15 residues. Trimming took off 5 bases at V and 1 base at J, with 16 bases between the two ends. The CDR3 is CSVRGGVQRTDTQYF. The CDR3 DNA reads TGCAGCGTTCGAGGGGGAGTCCAGCGCACAGATACGCAGTATTTT.

V and J are TRBV5-6 and TRBJ2-3; D is uncertain. The CDR3 sequence is 15 residues long. Per germline, CDR1 SGHDT and CDR2 YYEEEE. Trimming took off 0 bases at V and 4 bases at J, with 12 bases between the two ends. CDR3 DNA sequence: TGTGCCAGCAGCTTGGCCCCTACTCGGGCAGATACGCAGTATTTT. It codes for CASSLAPTRADTQYF. The full variable domain, rest sourced from reference TRBV5-6 and TRBJ2-3, is DAGVTQSPTHLIKTRGQQVTLRCSPKSGHDTVSWYQQALGQGPQFIFQYYEEEERQRGNFPDRFSGHQFPNYSSELNVNALLLGDSALYLCASSLAPTRADTQYFGPGTRLTVL.

V and J are TRBV7-9 and TRBJ2-2; D may be TRBD2 (6 bases). The CDR3 is 13 amino acids. V was cut by 5 bases and J by 9 bases, with 13 bases left in between. CDR1 is SEHNR and CDR2 is FQNEAQ in the germline V gene (reference sequence). As DNA, the CDR3 is TGTGCCAGCAGCGGGCGGGGCCCGTGGGAGCTGTTTTTT. As protein: CASSGRGPWELFF.

This clone was picked up one time. The gene calls are TRBV11-2 and TRBJ2-1, with 8 bases aligning to TRBD1. Looked up from germline, CDR1 is SGHAT and CDR2 is FQNNGV. With V trimmed by 5 bases and J by 7 bases, 16 bases remained unmatched. The CDR3 runs 17 residues. CDR3 residues: CASSQGGAGGWRNEQFF. The CDR3 region has the DNA TGTGCCAGCAGCCAAGGCGGGGCAGGGGGCTGGAGGAATGAGCAGTTCTTC.

The V and J genes are TRBV19 and TRBJ1-2; 7 nucleotides line up with TRBD1. Germline lookup yields CDR1 LNHDA and CDR2 SQIVND (reference sequence). The V segment lost 1 base and the J segment 8 bases; nucleotides outside the gene matches: 7. The CDR3 extends over 14 amino acids. In DNA, the CDR3 is TGTGCCAGTAGTATAGTAAGACAGGGTAGGGGCTACACCTTC. Translating gives CASSIVRQGRGYTF.

J is TRBJ2-7 and V is TRBV6-5, with D possibly TRBD1 on 5 matching bases. The germline gives CDR1 MNHEY, CDR2 SVGAGI. This CDR3 is built from 15 residues. V dropped 0 bases and J dropped 7 bases, with 16 bases sitting between them. The DNA for the CDR3 is TGTGCCAGCAGTTACTCCCAGGGTGGGGTGTCGGAGCAGTACTTC. Encoded protein: CASSYSQGGVSEQYF.

This chain links TRBV20-1 with TRBJ1-2; 7 nucleotides match TRBD1. Germline CDR1 and CDR2: DFQATT and SNEGSKA (reference sequence). This CDR3 region has 11 residues. V lost 5 bases and J lost 6; bases outside the gene matches: 3. For the CDR3, the DNA is TGCAGTGCTCCAGGGACAGATGGCTACACCTTC. It codes for CSAPGTDGYTF.

This chain uses TRBV4-3 with TRBJ1-1, with D maybe TRBD1 (5 bases). The CDR3 sequence is 14 residues long. V was cut by 6 bases and J by 2 bases, with 13 bases left in between. The germline gives CDR1 LGHNA, CDR2 YSLEER. CDR3 protein: CASSSNRINTEAFF. The CDR3 region has the DNA TGCGCCAGCAGTAGTAACAGGATTAACACTGAAGCTTTCTTT.

The chain couples TRBV6-4 to TRBJ2-1, with TRBD2 matching over 12 bases. Germline V gene data show CDR1 as MRHNA and CDR2 as SNTAGT. After removal of 2 bases from V and 5 bases from J, the junction contained 1 base not matched to a gene. The CDR3 is made up of 15 amino acids. The CDR3, as DNA: TGTGCCAGCAGTGACAGACTAGCGGGGGACAATGAGCAGTTCTTC. Translated: CASSDRLAGDNEQFF.

This sequence joins TRBV7-8 and TRBJ2-5, with TRBD2 as a possible D gene (5 bases). Germline values: CDR1 SGHVS, CDR2 FQNEAQ. The CDR3 totals 13 residues. Trimming took off 5 bases at V and 2 bases at J, with 9 bases between the two ends. This chain's CDR3 is CASSLTRQETQYF. CDR3 bases: TGTGCCAGCAGCCTCACTAGACAAGAGACCCAGTACTTC.

The rearrangement uses TRBV27 and TRBJ1-5; TRBD1 matches 7 bases. CDR1 and CDR2 (germline): MNHEY, SMNVEV (reference sequence). The CDR3 extends over 13 amino acids. V was pared by 8 bases and J by 3 bases, with 4 bases of the junction left unmatched. CDR3 sequence (DNA): TGTGCCAGCGCAGACAGGGTCAATCAGCCCCAGCATTTT. Translating gives CASADRVNQPQHF.

This clone was counted between two and nine times. The gene calls are TRBV7-9 and TRBJ1-1; D is uncertain. This CDR3 region has 12 residues. V gave up 1 base and J gave up 5 bases, with 5 bases separating them. From germline, CDR1 is SEHNR and CDR2 FQNEAQ (reference sequence). In nucleotides, the CDR3 is TGTGCCAGCAGCTTAGGGGAGACTGAAGCTTTCTTT. This sequence encodes CASSLGETEAFF.

The rearrangement uses TRBV29-1 and TRBJ1-1; possible D gene TRBD1, 5 bases. The CDR3 runs 14 residues. The V end was cut by 5 bases, the J end by 0 bases, with 13 bases between. Germline V gene lookup returns CDR1 SQVTM and CDR2 ANQGSEA. CDR3 region: CSVSKRGLNTEAFF. The CDR3 DNA reads TGCAGCGTTTCCAAGCGGGGGTTGAACACTGAAGCTTTCTTT.

This clone was counted a single time. The V gene is TRBV6-1, the J gene TRBJ1-4; D remains ambiguous. Germline lookup yields CDR1 MNHNS and CDR2 SASEGT. V dropped 3 bases and J dropped 16 bases, with 15 bases sitting between them. This CDR3 spans 12 amino acids. CDR3 coding DNA: TGTGCCAGCAGTGACCCATCCCGCGGTGGGTTTTTT. It translates to CASSDPSRGGFF.